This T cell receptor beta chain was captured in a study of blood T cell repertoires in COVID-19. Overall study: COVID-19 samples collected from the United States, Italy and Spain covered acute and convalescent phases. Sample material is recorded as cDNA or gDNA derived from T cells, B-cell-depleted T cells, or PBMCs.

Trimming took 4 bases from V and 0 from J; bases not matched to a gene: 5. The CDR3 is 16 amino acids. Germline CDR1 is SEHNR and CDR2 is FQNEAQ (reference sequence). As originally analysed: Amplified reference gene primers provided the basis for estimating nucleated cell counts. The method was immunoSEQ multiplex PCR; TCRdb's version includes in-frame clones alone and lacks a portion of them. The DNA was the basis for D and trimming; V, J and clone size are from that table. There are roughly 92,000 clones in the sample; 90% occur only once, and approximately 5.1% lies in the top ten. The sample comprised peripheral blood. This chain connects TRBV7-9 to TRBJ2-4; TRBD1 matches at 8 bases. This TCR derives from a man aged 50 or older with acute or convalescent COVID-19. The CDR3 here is CASSSGGGIAKNIQYF. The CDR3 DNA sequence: TGTGCCAGCAGCTCAGGGGGCGGGATAGCCAAAAACATTCAGTACTTC. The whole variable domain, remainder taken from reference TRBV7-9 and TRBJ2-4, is DTGVSQNPRHKITKRGQNVTFRCDPISEHNRLYWYRQTLGQGPEFLTYFQNEAQLEKSRLLSDRFSAERPKGSFSTLEIQRTEQGDSAMYLCASSSGGGIAKNIQYFGAGTRLSVL.